This section outlines one TCR beta chain sequence together with its context. The antigen remains unidentified. The record originates from a study of identical twins. CDR1 MGHRA and CDR2 YSYEKL come from the germline V gene. This CDR3 contains 21 residues. J gave up 3 bases and V 1 base, and 15 bases lay outside the gene matches. Carrying unique molecular identifiers, the cDNA also gained a universal primer site through template switching. From the 5' RACE reads, TCRdb called clonotypes with MiXCR, one entry per CDR3 protein. The sample lists 500,000 to 650,000 distinct CDR3 sequences, just over 7% occurring once. Points from the study as a whole: Zero-insertion results could be subject to partial confounding by invariant MAIT and iNKT cells.

The same data also contributed to another study, on yellow fever vaccine responses in identical twins.

Specimen: PBMCs. V is TRBV4-1 and J is TRBJ2-6; 10 nucleotides agree with TRBD1. This sequence originates from a woman aged 18-30 years in good health. As DNA, the CDR3 is TGCGCCAGCAGCCAAGCTCGGACAGGGGGTTCTTTGGGTTTTGGGGCCAACGTCCTGACTTTC. Translating gives CASSQARTGGSLGFGANVLTF.